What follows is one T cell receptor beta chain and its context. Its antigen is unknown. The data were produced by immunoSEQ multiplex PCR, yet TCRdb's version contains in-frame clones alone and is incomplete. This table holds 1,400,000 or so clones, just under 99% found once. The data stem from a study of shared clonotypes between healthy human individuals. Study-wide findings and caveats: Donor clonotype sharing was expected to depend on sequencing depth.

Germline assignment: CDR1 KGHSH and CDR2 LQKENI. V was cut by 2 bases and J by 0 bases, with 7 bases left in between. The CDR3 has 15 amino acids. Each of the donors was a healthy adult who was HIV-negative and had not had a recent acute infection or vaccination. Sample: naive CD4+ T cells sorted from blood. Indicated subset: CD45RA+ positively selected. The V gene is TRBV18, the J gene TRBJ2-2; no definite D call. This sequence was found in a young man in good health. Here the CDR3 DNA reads TGTGCCAGCTCACCAGCAGCGCCGAACACCGGGGAGCTGTTTTTT. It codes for CASSPAAPNTGELFF.